Reported below is one T cell receptor beta chain. This entry is derived from a study of blood T cells in healthy people across ages. Sample-barcoded 5' priming and a J-beta primer mix drove a second PCR of roughly 6 to 12 cycles. TCRdb fed the 5' RACE reads into MiXCR, producing one record per CDR3 protein. Of approximately 730,000 distinct CDR3 sequences listed, 53% were seen once; the top ten hold approximately 40%. Sample: blood. The clonotype comes from an elderly man in good health.

CDR3 residues: CASSLDGQTNYGYTF. The CDR3, as DNA: TGCGCCAGCAGCTTGGACGGACAGACTAACTATGGCTACACCTTC. The chain is built from TRBV5-1 and TRBJ1-2; D possibly corresponds to TRBD1 (6 bases). CDR3 size: 15 residues. Germline loops: CDR1 SGHRS, CDR2 YFSETQ. Trimming pared 0 bases from V and 0 bases from J, leaving 9 bases between.